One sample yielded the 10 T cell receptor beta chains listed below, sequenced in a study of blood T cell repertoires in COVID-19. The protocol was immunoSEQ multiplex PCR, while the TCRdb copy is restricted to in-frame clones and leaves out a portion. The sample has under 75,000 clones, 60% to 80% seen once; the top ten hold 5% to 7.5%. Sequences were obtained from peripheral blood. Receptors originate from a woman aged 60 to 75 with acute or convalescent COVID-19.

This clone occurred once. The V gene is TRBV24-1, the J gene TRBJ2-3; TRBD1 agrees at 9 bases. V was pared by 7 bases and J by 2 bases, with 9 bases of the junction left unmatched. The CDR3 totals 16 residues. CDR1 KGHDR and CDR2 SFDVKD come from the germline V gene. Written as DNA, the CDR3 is TGTGCCACCAGCTCCACAGGGGGCTTTAACACAGATACGCAGTATTTT. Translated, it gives CATSSTGGFNTDTQYF.

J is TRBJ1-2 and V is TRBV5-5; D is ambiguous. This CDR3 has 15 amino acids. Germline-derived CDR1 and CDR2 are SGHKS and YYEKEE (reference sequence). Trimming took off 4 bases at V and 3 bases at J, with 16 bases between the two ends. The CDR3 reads CASSGGGRSDYGYTF. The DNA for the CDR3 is TGTGCCAGCAGCGGCGGCGGGAGGTCGGACTATGGCTACACCTTC.

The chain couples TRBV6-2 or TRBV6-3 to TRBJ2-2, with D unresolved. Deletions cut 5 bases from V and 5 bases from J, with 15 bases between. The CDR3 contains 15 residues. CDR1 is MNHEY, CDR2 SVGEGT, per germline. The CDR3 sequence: CASSNPPRGTGELFF. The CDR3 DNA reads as TGTGCCAGCAGTAACCCTCCTAGAGGTACCGGGGAGCTGTTTTTT.

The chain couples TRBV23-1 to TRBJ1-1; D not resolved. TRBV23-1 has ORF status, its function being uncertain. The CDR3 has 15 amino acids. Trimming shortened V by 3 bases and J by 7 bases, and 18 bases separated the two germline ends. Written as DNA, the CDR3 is TGCGCCAGCAGTCACCCGGGTTTGAGGGTGGATGAAGCTTTCTTT. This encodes CASSHPGLRVDEAFF.

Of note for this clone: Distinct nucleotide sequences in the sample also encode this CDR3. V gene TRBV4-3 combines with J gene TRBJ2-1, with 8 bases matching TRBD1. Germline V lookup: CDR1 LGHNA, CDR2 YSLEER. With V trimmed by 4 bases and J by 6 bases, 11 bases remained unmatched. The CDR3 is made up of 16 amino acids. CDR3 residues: CASSRLGTGRSNEQFF. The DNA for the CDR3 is TGCGCCAGCAGCCGGCTCGGGACAGGTCGGTCCAATGAGCAGTTCTTC.

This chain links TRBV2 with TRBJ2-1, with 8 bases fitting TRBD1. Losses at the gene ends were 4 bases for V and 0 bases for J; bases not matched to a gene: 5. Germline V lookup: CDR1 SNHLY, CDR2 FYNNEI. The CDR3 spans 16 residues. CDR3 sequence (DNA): TGTGCCAGCAGTGTCAGGACAGGGAGCTCCTACAATGAGCAGTTCTTC. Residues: CASSVRTGSSYNEQFF.

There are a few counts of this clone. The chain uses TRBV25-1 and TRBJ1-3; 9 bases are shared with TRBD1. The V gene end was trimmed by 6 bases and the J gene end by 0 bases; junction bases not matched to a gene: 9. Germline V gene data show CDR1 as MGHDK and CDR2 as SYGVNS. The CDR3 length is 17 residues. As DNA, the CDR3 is TGTGCCAGCAGGGCCCCTCGGACAGGGGTCTCTGGAAACACCATATATTTT. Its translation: CASRAPRTGVSGNTIYF.

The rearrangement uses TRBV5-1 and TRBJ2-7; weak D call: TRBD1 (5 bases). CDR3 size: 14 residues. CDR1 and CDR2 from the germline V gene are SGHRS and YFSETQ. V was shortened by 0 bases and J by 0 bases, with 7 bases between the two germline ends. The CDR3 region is CASSLDRSSYEQYF. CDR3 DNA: TGCGCCAGCAGCTTGGACAGGAGCTCCTACGAGCAGTACTTC. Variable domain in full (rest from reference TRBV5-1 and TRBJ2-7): KAGVTQTPRYLIKTRGQQVTLSCSPISGHRSVSWYQQTPGQGLQFLFEYFSETQRNKGNFPGRFSGRQFSNSRSEMNVSTLELGDSALYLCASSLDRSSYEQYFGPGTRLTVT.

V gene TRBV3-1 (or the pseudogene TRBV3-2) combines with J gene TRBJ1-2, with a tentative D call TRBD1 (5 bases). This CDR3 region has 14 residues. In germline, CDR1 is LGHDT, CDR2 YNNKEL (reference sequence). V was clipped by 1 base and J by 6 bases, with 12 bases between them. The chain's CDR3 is CASSQGRWGHGYTF. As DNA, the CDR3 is TGTGCCAGCAGCCAAGGGCGGTGGGGCCATGGCTACACCTTC.

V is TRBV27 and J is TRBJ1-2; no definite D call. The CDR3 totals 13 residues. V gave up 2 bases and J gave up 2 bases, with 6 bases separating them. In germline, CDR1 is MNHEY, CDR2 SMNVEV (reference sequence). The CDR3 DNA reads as TGTGCCAGCAGTTTAGGTCGGAACTATGGCTACACCTTC. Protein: CASSLGRNYGYTF.